The 15 T cell receptor beta chains reported below all come from one sample, sequenced in a study of technical replicates of blood from a handful of donors. Using immunoSEQ multiplex PCR, the repertoire was profiled, and TCRdb retains in-frame clones only, with some absent. The sample contains more than 70,000 clones, 96% of which appear only once. The sequenced sample consisted of T cells isolated from PBMCs. These receptors were obtained from a human donor in good health.

The rearrangement joins TRBV10-2 to TRBJ2-1; D is possibly TRBD2 (6 bases). CDR3 length equals 15 residues. Trimming removed 4 bases at V and 4 bases at J, with 14 bases between. Germline CDR1 reads WSHSY; CDR2 reads SAAADI. CDR3 in amino acids: CASSGSRGTYNEQFF. CDR3 nucleotides: TGCGCCAGCAGTGGCTCGCGGGGTACGTACAATGAGCAGTTCTTC.

DNA for the CDR3: TGCGCCAGCAGCTATGATAGCGGGAGCACCTACGAGCAGTACTTC. It yields the protein CASSYDSGSTYEQYF. The chain joins TRBV5-1 to TRBJ2-7; TRBD2 matches at 9 bases. The trim removed 3 bases at V and 2 bases at J, leaving 6 bases unmatched. This CDR3 has 15 amino acids. Germline V gene sequence: CDR1 SGHRS, CDR2 YFSETQ.

This clone was counted between two and nine times. The rearrangement links TRBV5-4 to TRBJ2-1, with a tentative D call TRBD1 (6 bases). The germline V gene has CDR1 SGHNT and CDR2 YYREEE (reference sequence). Trimming removed 4 bases from V and 6 bases from J, with 17 bases in between. The CDR3 consists of 15 residues. CDR3 in DNA: TGTGCCAGCAGCCCCCTTGGTGGACAGACCAATGAGCAGTTCTTC. This translates into CASSPLGGQTNEQFF.

The chain links TRBV10-1 to TRBJ2-2; D remains unclear. The V and J ends lost 0 bases and 6 bases respectively, with 8 bases between them. Germline V lookup: CDR1 WNHNN, CDR2 SYGVQD (reference sequence). The CDR3 loop spans 14 amino acids. The CDR3 DNA follows: TGCGCCAGCAGTGAGTCTAGCCCGGCCGGGGAGCTGTTTTTT. Translated: CASSESSPAGELFF.

V usage is TRBV4-1 and J usage is TRBJ2-7; 8 bases match TRBD1. CDR3 length: 18 residues. The germline CDR1 and CDR2 sequences are MGHRA and YSYEKL. The V segment lost 2 bases and the J segment 4 bases; nucleotides outside the gene matches: 16. CDR3 sequence (DNA): TGCGCCAGCAGCCAACGGGTAGATGGCGCGACAGGGGATTACGAGCAGTACTTC. It yields the protein CASSQRVDGATGDYEQYF.

The chain employs TRBV5-1 and TRBJ1-5; the match to TRBD1 covers 8 bases. Losses at the gene ends were 4 bases for V and 7 bases for J; bases not matched to a gene: 10. The CDR3 length is 15 residues. Germline V gene data show CDR1 as SGHRS and CDR2 as YFSETQ. The CDR3 coding sequence is TGCGCCAGCAGCCTAGGACAGGGAGTAGAGCAGCCCCAGCATTTT. Its translation is CASSLGQGVEQPQHF.

The chain has TRBV5-6 and TRBJ2-7; 10 bases map to TRBD2. CDR3 length: 15 amino acids. Germline V gene sequence: CDR1 SGHDT, CDR2 YYEEEE. V shed 4 bases, J shed 5 bases, and the junction held 9 bases outside the gene matches. The CDR3, as DNA: TGTGCCAGCAGCCGCAAGCGAGCGGGAGGGAACGAGCAGTACTTC. It encodes CASSRKRAGGNEQYF.

The V gene is TRBV19, the J gene TRBJ2-7; possible D gene TRBD1, 6 bases. CDR1 LNHDA and CDR2 SQIVND come from the germline V gene (reference sequence). The CDR3 has 18 amino acids. V was cut by 5 bases and J by 5 bases, with 28 bases left in between. The CDR3 loop reads CASSARQALRAWAHEQYF. The DNA for the CDR3 is TGTGCCAGTAGTGCCCGACAGGCCCTTAGGGCTTGGGCGCACGAGCAGTACTTC.

The genes are TRBV5-1 and TRBJ1-4; TRBD1 is a possible D gene (5 bases). The CDR3 length is 14 residues. The V end was cut by 3 bases, the J end by 8 bases, with 14 bases between. Per the germline V gene, CDR1 is SGHRS and CDR2 is YFSETQ. CDR3 sequence (DNA): TGCGCCAGCAGCTCGGGGGGGGTGGACGAAAAACTGTTTTTT. Amino acids: CASSSGGVDEKLFF.

This chain uses TRBV4-1 with TRBJ1-4; 9 positions match TRBD1. The trim removed 5 bases at V and 2 bases at J, leaving 6 bases unmatched. From germline, CDR1 is MGHRA and CDR2 YSYEKL. There are 16 residues in the CDR3. CDR3 amino acids: CASSSWTGETNEKLFF. CDR3 coding DNA: TGCGCCAGCAGCTCTTGGACAGGGGAGACTAATGAAAAACTGTTTTTT.

This clone was recorded once. The chain carries TRBV11-2 and TRBJ1-1, with 11 bases identical to TRBD1. CDR3 length: 16 residues. The J segment lost 0 bases and the V segment lost 5 bases, leaving 5 bases of the junction unmatched. The V gene's germline CDR1 is SGHAT and CDR2 FQNNGV. As DNA, the CDR3 is TGTGCCAGCAGCCAAGGGACAGGGGGTGTGAACACTGAAGCTTTCTTT. This encodes CASSQGTGGVNTEAFF.

J is TRBJ1-1 and V is TRBV5-1, with D unresolved. The CDR3 totals 13 residues. From germline, CDR1 is SGHRS and CDR2 YFSETQ. Deletions cut 4 bases from V and 5 bases from J, with 12 bases between. CDR3 coding DNA: TGCGCCAGCAGCAGCCAGGTCCGTACTGAAGCTTTCTTT. Protein product: CASSSQVRTEAFF.

The chain's CDR3 is CASSLEDTAGYNEQFF. In DNA form, the CDR3 reads TGTGCCAGCAGCTTAGAGGACACCGCCGGGTACAATGAGCAGTTCTTC. The chain employs TRBV13 and TRBJ2-1; perhaps TRBD1 as D (5 bases). Per the germline V gene, CDR1 is PRHDT and CDR2 is FYEKMQ (reference sequence). The CDR3 runs 16 residues. Trimming took 1 base from V and 4 from J, leaving 14 bases between them.

J is TRBJ1-2 and V is TRBV4-1; 8 positions match TRBD1. V dropped 1 base and J dropped 2; count of bases not matched to a gene: 3. Germline lookup yields CDR1 MGHRA and CDR2 YSYEKL. The CDR3 contains 15 residues. In DNA, the CDR3 is TGCGCCAGCAGCCAAGCCTGGACAGGGAACTATGGCTACACCTTC. Its translation is CASSQAWTGNYGYTF.

The V call is TRBV5-1, the J call TRBJ2-3, with D uncertain. V was trimmed by 4 bases and J by 1 base, leaving 16 bases between them. CDR1 is SGHRS and CDR2 is YFSETQ in the germline V gene. The CDR3 totals 16 residues. In DNA form, the CDR3 reads TGCGCCAGCAGCGATGGATTAGGCGGCGGCACAGATACGCAGTATTTT. Its protein is CASSDGLGGGTDTQYF.